The rows below give T cell receptor beta chains drawn from one sample of a study of T-cell memory formation after mild COVID-19. TCRdb reprocessed the 5' RACE reads via MiXCR and lists one record per CDR3 protein. The sample lists roughly 350,000 distinct CDR3 sequences, over 25% occurring once. Specimen: PBMCs or a T cell subset sorted from them (not recorded which). These receptor sequences come from an adult woman who had mild COVID-19 (a few samples of this study predate the infection). Cell type and time point are not known. The CDR3 runs from the conserved cysteine through the conserved F or W. D genes are given only for firm matches. Expanded clones get a size class; other rows say once, few or many, or leave the size out.

clone_size: -
d_call: -
v_call: TRBV7-2
j_call: TRBJ2-5
cdr3_aa: CASSLQQGQETQYF

clone_size: -
d_call: TRBD2
v_call: TRBV7-9
j_call: TRBJ2-5
cdr3_aa: CASSSSAGGIEETQYF

clone_size: -
d_call: -
v_call: TRBV5-6
j_call: TRBJ1-4
cdr3_aa: CASSLGEHLNEKLFF

clone_size: -
d_call: TRBD2
v_call: TRBV18
j_call: TRBJ2-1
cdr3_aa: CASSRLAGGNTQNEQFF

clone_size: few
d_call: TRBD2
v_call: TRBV7-3
j_call: TRBJ2-6
cdr3_aa: CASSLTGGVGANVLTF

clone_size: few
d_call: -
v_call: TRBV5-1
j_call: TRBJ1-5
cdr3_aa: CASSLVGGGGNQPQHF

clone_size: few
d_call: -
v_call: TRBV4-3
j_call: TRBJ2-1
cdr3_aa: CASSQDLRYNEQFF

clone_size: -
d_call: TRBD1
v_call: TRBV7-9
j_call: TRBJ1-2
cdr3_aa: CASSAAGGIGYGYTF

clone_size: -
d_call: -
v_call: TRBV15
j_call: TRBJ2-1
cdr3_aa: CATSRDRGTHNEQFF

clone_size: -
d_call: TRBD2
v_call: TRBV2
j_call: TRBJ2-7
cdr3_aa: CASSEAQWIDGTSHYEQYF

clone_size: -
d_call: -
v_call: TRBV5-1
j_call: TRBJ2-5
cdr3_aa: CASSLGGAGEETQYF

clone_size: few
d_call: -
v_call: TRBV6-5
j_call: TRBJ2-1
cdr3_aa: CATGEDRPSYNEQFF

clone_size: -
d_call: -
v_call: TRBV5-1
j_call: TRBJ2-7
cdr3_aa: CASSAGQLGEQYF

clone_size: -
d_call: -
v_call: TRBV12-3/TRBV12-4
j_call: TRBJ1-5
cdr3_aa: CASSLARDQPQHF

clone_size: -
d_call: TRBD1
v_call: TRBV24-1
j_call: TRBJ1-2
cdr3_aa: CATSDLGTGANGYTF

clone_size: few
d_call: TRBD2
v_call: TRBV2
j_call: TRBJ2-1
cdr3_aa: CATRTPLLADYNEQFF

clone_size: -
d_call: TRBD1
v_call: TRBV20-1
j_call: TRBJ2-1
cdr3_aa: CSARDKGAVYNEQFF

clone_size: -
d_call: -
v_call: TRBV11-3
j_call: TRBJ2-1
cdr3_aa: CASSFGGGPYNEQFF

clone_size: -
d_call: TRBD2
v_call: TRBV5-1
j_call: TRBJ2-2
cdr3_aa: CASSPRLAGGVNTGELFF

clone_size: few
d_call: TRBD1
v_call: TRBV5-1
j_call: TRBJ2-7
cdr3_aa: CASSNGQGTYEQYF

clone_size: few
d_call: -
v_call: TRBV7-3
j_call: TRBJ1-6
cdr3_aa: CASTLTLLSYNSPLHF

clone_size: -
d_call: -
v_call: TRBV27
j_call: TRBJ1-1
cdr3_aa: CASSLFGEAEAFF

clone_size: many
d_call: -
v_call: TRBV7-9
j_call: TRBJ2-1
cdr3_aa: CASSAPIGYNEQFF

clone_size: few
d_call: -
v_call: TRBV20-1
j_call: TRBJ2-1
cdr3_aa: CSANTWGDRSSTLSGNEQFF

clone_size: few
d_call: TRBD1
v_call: TRBV10-3
j_call: TRBJ2-3
cdr3_aa: CAISEDRGSTDTQYF

clone_size: -
d_call: -
v_call: TRBV6-6
j_call: TRBJ2-3
cdr3_aa: CASSYGWRDTQYF

clone_size: -
d_call: TRBD1
v_call: TRBV12-3/TRBV12-4
j_call: TRBJ2-3
cdr3_aa: CASTDMDRPLHDSTDTQYF

clone_size: -
d_call: -
v_call: TRBV2
j_call: TRBJ1-5
cdr3_aa: CASSGQTGFNQPQHF

clone_size: -
d_call: -
v_call: TRBV9
j_call: TRBJ1-2
cdr3_aa: CASSSGTRGYTF

clone_size: few
d_call: TRBD1
v_call: TRBV3-1
j_call: TRBJ1-2
cdr3_aa: CASSQGDSRTYGYTF

clone_size: few
d_call: -
v_call: TRBV7-8
j_call: TRBJ1-1
cdr3_aa: CASRTLGTVNTEAFF

clone_size: -
d_call: TRBD2
v_call: TRBV11-2
j_call: TRBJ2-1
cdr3_aa: CASSLLAGGYGDEQFF

clone_size: -
d_call: -
v_call: TRBV12-3/TRBV12-4
j_call: TRBJ2-7
cdr3_aa: CASSMTTYEQYF

clone_size: few
d_call: -
v_call: TRBV7-8
j_call: TRBJ1-4
cdr3_aa: CASSASVTGFEKLFF

clone_size: -
d_call: TRBD2
v_call: TRBV3-1
j_call: TRBJ2-1
cdr3_aa: CASSHAGTSSYNEQFF

clone_size: -
d_call: -
v_call: TRBV24-1
j_call: TRBJ2-7
cdr3_aa: CATSDVGAESSYEQYF

clone_size: few
d_call: -
v_call: TRBV29-1
j_call: TRBJ2-6
cdr3_aa: CSVGNQGVFGANVLTF

clone_size: few
d_call: -
v_call: TRBV7-2
j_call: TRBJ2-7
cdr3_aa: CASSLFPGTYEQYF

clone_size: -
d_call: -
v_call: TRBV7-9
j_call: TRBJ2-4
cdr3_aa: CASSLAEDIQYF

clone_size: few
d_call: TRBD2
v_call: TRBV30
j_call: TRBJ2-7
cdr3_aa: CAWSSLAGFTEQYF

clone_size: few
d_call: -
v_call: TRBV20-1
j_call: TRBJ1-5
cdr3_aa: CSARVAGAGRVGNQPQHF